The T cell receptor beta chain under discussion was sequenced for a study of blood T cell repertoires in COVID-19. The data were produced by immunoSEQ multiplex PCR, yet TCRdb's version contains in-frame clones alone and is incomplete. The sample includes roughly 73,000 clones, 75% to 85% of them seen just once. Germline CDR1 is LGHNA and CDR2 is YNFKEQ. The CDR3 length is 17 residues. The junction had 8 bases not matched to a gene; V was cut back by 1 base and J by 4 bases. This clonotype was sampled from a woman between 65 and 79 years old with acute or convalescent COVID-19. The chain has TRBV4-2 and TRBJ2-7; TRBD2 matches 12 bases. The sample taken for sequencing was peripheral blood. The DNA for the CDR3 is TGTGCCAGCAGCCAAGGGGAGACTAGCGGGAGACTTTACGAGCAGTACTTC. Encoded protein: CASSQGETSGRLYEQYF.